This is a list of T cell receptor beta chains from one sample in a study of T cell responses to AZD1222 COVID-19 vaccine. Here immunoSEQ multiplex PCR was the method, and the copy in TCRdb shows in-frame clones only, minus some. Found here are about 150,000 clones, roughly nine tenths of them singletons; the top ten hold approximately 7.2%. This material consisted of peripheral blood, taken after recovery from COVID-19. These TCRs come from an adult who had recovered from COVID-19. The CDR3 runs from the conserved cysteine through the conserved F or W. The D gene is left open where the match is weak. Expanded clones get a size class; other rows say once, few or many, or leave the size out.

D gene	V gene	clone size	J gene	CDR3 protein	CDR3 DNA
TRBD1	TRBV10-3	NA	TRBJ1-1	CAIRGQLGNTEAFF	TGTGCCATCAGGGGACAGCTGGGGAACACTGAAGCTTTCTTT
NA	TRBV19	NA	TRBJ2-3	CASSIVFSTDTQYF	TGTGCCAGTAGTATAGTTTTCAGCACAGATACGCAGTATTTT
NA	TRBV2	NA	TRBJ1-6	CASSEGRGSPLHF	TGTGCCAGCAGTGAGGGGAGGGGTTCACCCCTCCACTTT
NA	TRBV19	NA	TRBJ2-2	CASSIRVYTGELFF	TGTGCCAGTAGTATCAGGGTATATACCGGGGAGCTGTTTTTT
TRBD1	TRBV5-4	NA	TRBJ1-1	CASSFPRQGRTEAFF	TGTGCCAGCAGCTTTCCCCGACAGGGTCGAACTGAAGCTTTCTTT
NA	TRBV5-5	NA	TRBJ2-1	CASSSYGQYNEQFF	TGTGCCAGCAGCTCATACGGACAGTACAATGAGCAGTTCTTC
NA	TRBV5-4	few	TRBJ2-7	CASSSGLTSYEQYF	TGTGCCAGCAGCTCGGGACTGACCTCCTACGAGCAGTACTTC
TRBD1	TRBV14	NA	TRBJ1-3	CASRPTGAKGNTIYF	TGTGCCAGCAGACCGACAGGGGCTAAAGGAAACACCATATATTTT
TRBD1	TRBV6-1	NA	TRBJ1-2	CASSEGGTEYGYTF	TGTGCCAGCAGTGAAGGAGGGACAGAGTATGGCTACACCTTC
NA	TRBV2	NA	TRBJ2-7	CASSQNTLPYEQYF	TGTGCCAGCAGTCAGAACACCCTACCTTACGAGCAGTACTTC
NA	TRBV6-5	NA	TRBJ1-1	CASRSDSYTEAFF	TGTGCCAGCAGGTCTGACAGTTACACTGAAGCTTTCTTT
TRBD1	TRBV18	NA	TRBJ2-3	CASSPWDRGTDTQYF	TGTGCCAGCTCACCATGGGACAGGGGCACAGATACGCAGTATTTT
NA	TRBV2	NA	TRBJ2-4	CASSEALANKNIQYF	TGTGCCAGCAGTGAAGCGCTAGCGAACAAAAACATTCAGTACTTC
NA	TRBV7-3	NA	TRBJ2-1	CASSSPGISSYNEQFF	TGTGCCAGCAGCTCGCCGGGAATAAGCTCCTACAATGAGCAGTTCTTC
NA	TRBV4-3	NA	TRBJ2-6	CASSQDPDSLNVLTF	TGCGCCAGCAGCCAAGATCCGGACAGCCTCAACGTCCTGACTTTC
NA	TRBV18	once	TRBJ1-6	CASSPAQGGNSPLHF	TGTGCCAGCTCACCGGCGCAGGGTGGGAATTCACCCCTCCACTTT